A single sample is the source of the 32 T cell receptor beta chains below, sequenced in a study of cytomegalovirus exposure and HLA in healthy donors. PCR employed 60 Vbeta and 13 Jbeta primers. Clones were sequenced by immunoSEQ multiplex PCR, and TCRdb holds only the in-frame ones, with some missing. The profile shows about 76,000 clones, roughly 72% of them singletons. Sequencing was performed on PBMCs. Every receptor here comes from a woman aged 35 to 49 in good health and CMV-seropositive.

The table lists this clone with a few counts. J is TRBJ2-5 and V is TRBV6-1; no clear D. CDR3 length equals 15 residues. V lost 7 bases and J 4 bases, leaving 19 bases between the germline ends. Per the germline V gene, CDR1 is MNHNS and CDR2 is SASEGT. The CDR3 DNA reads TGTGCCAGCACCGACTTGTCGACCTCGGCAGAGACCCAGTACTTC. Translating gives CASTDLSTSAETQYF.

V is TRBV6-1 and J is TRBJ2-5; D not resolved. The germline V gene encodes CDR1 MNHNS and CDR2 SASEGT. The CDR3 spans 15 residues. V dropped 6 bases and J dropped 3 bases, with 17 bases sitting between them. The CDR3: CASSQYRDYEETQYF. DNA for the CDR3: TGTGCCAGCAGCCAATACCGAGATTACGAAGAGACCCAGTACTTC.

A note on this clone: Because the CDR3 is missing its conserved closing phenylalanine or tryptophan, this is likely a read error. The chain employs TRBV30 and TRBJ1-1, with TRBD1 matching 10 bases. CDR1 and CDR2 (germline): GTSNPN, SVGIG (reference sequence). V trimming: 3 bases; J trimming: 0 bases; junction bases outside the gene matches: 13. The CDR3 has 18 residues. The CDR3 DNA reads TGTGCCTGGAGCCAAGGAGGGGGACAGGGGTACATGAACACTGAAGCTTTCCTT. Translating it yields CAWSQGGGQGYMNTEAFL.

The rearrangement uses TRBV29-1 and TRBJ2-3; 7 positions match TRBD2. The germline CDR1 and CDR2 sequences are SQVTM and ANQGSEA. The CDR3 has 13 amino acids. J lost 0 bases, V lost 4 bases, and 1 base had no gene match. The CDR3 reads CSVGGGSTDTQYF. The CDR3 DNA reads TGCAGCGTTGGGGGGGGTAGCACAGATACGCAGTATTTT.

This clone has only a few counts. This chain links TRBV27 with TRBJ2-3; the match to TRBD2 covers 10 bases. The CDR3 is made up of 17 amino acids. Germline CDR1 reads MNHEY; CDR2 reads SMNVEV (reference sequence). The V gene end was trimmed by 5 bases and the J gene end by 3 bases; junction bases not matched to a gene: 11. The CDR3 loop reads CASSIRLAGFRTDTQYF. The DNA of the CDR3 is TGTGCCAGCAGTATCCGACTAGCGGGTTTTCGGACAGATACGCAGTATTTT.

The chain is built from TRBV19 and TRBJ1-5, with D tentatively TRBD1 (5 bases). With 0 bases removed from V and 3 bases from J, the gap between germline ends came to 21 bases. Germline lookup yields CDR1 LNHDA and CDR2 SQIVND (reference sequence). The CDR3 consists of 19 residues. The CDR3 DNA is TGTGCCAGTAGTATAGAGTTGGGGGAGGGGTTTGGCCTCAATCAGCCCCAGCATTTT. Its translation: CASSIELGEGFGLNQPQHF.

The chain joins TRBV2 to TRBJ1-1, with D possibly matching TRBD1 (5 bases). CDR1 is SNHLY and CDR2 is FYNNEI in the germline V gene. The CDR3 length is 12 residues. Trimming shortened V by 3 bases and J by 13 bases, and 15 bases separated the two germline ends. The CDR3 spells CASSEGAQGGFF. CDR3 coding DNA: TGTGCCAGCAGTGAGGGAGCGCAGGGAGGTTTCTTT.

A word on this clone: The junction departs from the called germline gene at one end, perhaps through a read error. The chain uses TRBV7-9 and TRBJ1-2; D possibly corresponds to TRBD1 (6 bases). Germline V gene lookup returns CDR1 SEHNR and CDR2 FQNEAQ (reference sequence). The CDR3 runs to 16 residues. DNA of the CDR3: TGTTCCAGCAGCCCAAAAAACGGGACAAGTCTCTATGGCTACACCTTC. Encoded protein: CSSSPKNGTSLYGYTF.

V and J are TRBV6-5 and TRBJ2-1, with 11 bases identical to TRBD2. The CDR3 runs to 14 residues. Germline V gene data show CDR1 as MNHEY and CDR2 as SVGAGI. The junction had 3 bases not matched to a gene; V was cut back by 4 bases and J by 7 bases. The chain's CDR3 is CASSWGLAANEQFF. DNA of the CDR3: TGTGCCAGCAGTTGGGGACTAGCGGCTAATGAGCAGTTCTTC.

The chain is built from TRBV4-2 and TRBJ2-7; 7 nucleotides agree with TRBD2. This CDR3 has 14 residues. With 0 bases clipped from V and 9 bases from J, the junction kept 8 bases outside the gene matches. Per germline, CDR1 LGHNA and CDR2 YNFKEQ. DNA of the CDR3: TGTGCCAGCAGCCAAGATGCGACTAGCCGTGTGCAGTACTTC. Translation: CASSQDATSRVQYF.

The rearrangement joins TRBV5-1 to TRBJ2-1; 12 nucleotides align to TRBD2. The V and J ends lost 3 bases and 6 bases, in that order; junction bases with no gene match: 7. Germline V gene data show CDR1 as SGHRS and CDR2 as YFSETQ. The CDR3 runs 16 residues. As DNA, the CDR3 is TGCGCCAGCAGCTGGACTAGCGGGAATCCCACCAATGAGCAGTTCTTC. Amino acids: CASSWTSGNPTNEQFF.

The chain links TRBV28 to TRBJ1-1; D might be TRBD1 (5 bases). CDR3 size: 14 residues. The V and J ends lost 7 bases and 4 bases respectively, with 16 bases between them. Germline lookup yields CDR1 MDHEN and CDR2 SYDVKM. CDR3 loop: CASNQGGSSTEAFF. CDR3 nucleotides: TGTGCCAGCAATCAGGGAGGGAGTTCCACTGAAGCTTTCTTT. Together with reference TRBV28 and TRBJ1-1, the CDR3 gives the full variable domain: DVKVTQSSRYLVKRTGEKVFLECVQDMDHENMFWYRQDPGLGLRLIYFSYDVKMKEKGDIPEGYSVSREKKERFSLILESASTNQTSMYLCASNQGGSSTEAFFGQGTRLTVV.

The chain employs TRBV7-2 and TRBJ1-2, with 8 bases fitting TRBD1. Germline V lookup: CDR1 SGHTA, CDR2 FQGNSA. The CDR3 loop spans 17 amino acids. V was pared by 2 bases and J by 6 bases, with 14 bases of the junction left unmatched. DNA of the CDR3: TGTGCCAGCAGCTTACACCGACTGGGACAGGAGCCCCATGGCTACACCTTC. This gives the protein CASSLHRLGQEPHGYTF.

V and J are TRBV5-6 and TRBJ2-7; the D gene is possibly TRBD2 (5 bases). Per germline, CDR1 SGHDT and CDR2 YYEEEE. The CDR3 length is 12 residues. V was clipped by 4 bases and J by 2 bases, with 7 bases between them. CDR3 nucleotides: TGTGCCAGCAGCCCGGGAACCTACGAGCAGTACTTC. Residues: CASSPGTYEQYF.

The count of this clone is one. V usage is TRBV18 and J usage is TRBJ2-5, with 11 bases fitting TRBD2. Germline CDR1 KGHSH, CDR2 LQKENI. V lost 0 bases to trimming and J lost 4 bases; unmatched junction nucleotides: 7. The CDR3 runs 17 residues. The chain's CDR3 is CASSPPVAGGRGETQYF. CDR3 in DNA: TGTGCCAGCTCACCACCGGTAGCGGGAGGGCGCGGAGAGACCCAGTACTTC.

The chain employs TRBV5-4 and TRBJ1-1; 9 bases map to TRBD1. The CDR3 has 17 amino acids. V dropped 1 base and J dropped 0; count of bases not matched to a gene: 7. Germline V CDR1 and CDR2: SGHNT, YYREEE (reference sequence). The CDR3 sequence is CASSLFGTGIMNTEAFF. The DNA of the CDR3 is TGTGCCAGCAGCTTGTTCGGGACAGGGATTATGAACACTGAAGCTTTCTTT.

This clone appeared once. The chain combines TRBV19 with TRBJ1-3, with TRBD1 identical over 9 bases. V gave up 5 bases and J gave up 4 bases; unmatched junction bases: 6. Germline V lookup: CDR1 LNHDA, CDR2 SQIVND (reference sequence). This CDR3 has 15 residues. The CDR3 DNA sequence: TGTGCCAGTAGTTCGCCGGGACAGGGAGGAAACACCATATATTTT. It specifies CASSSPGQGGNTIYF.

This clone was detected only a few times. The V and J genes are TRBV9 and TRBJ2-4; tentatively, D is TRBD1 (6 bases). There are 18 residues in the CDR3. Trimming removed 0 bases from V and 0 bases from J, with 16 bases in between. Germline CDR1 SGDLS, CDR2 YYNGEE. The CDR3 loop is CASSVGGGDTLAKNIQYF. The CDR3 DNA is TGTGCCAGCAGCGTAGGAGGGGGAGACACGCTAGCCAAAAACATTCAGTACTTC.

The chain joins TRBV28 to TRBJ1-4; D possibly corresponds to TRBD1 (5 bases). Between the trimmed V and J ends, which lost 10 bases and 4 bases, there was a span of 16 bases. Germline CDR1 is MDHEN and CDR2 is SYDVKM. This CDR3 region has 14 residues. CDR3 amino acids: CATGGRLNNEKLFF. In nucleotides, the CDR3 is TGTGCCACCGGGGGGAGGCTCAATAATGAAAAACTGTTTTTT. Combining the CDR3 with reference TRBV28 and TRBJ1-4 gives the whole variable domain DVKVTQSSRYLVKRTGEKVFLECVQDMDHENMFWYRQDPGLGLRLIYFSYDVKMKEKGDIPEGYSVSREKKERFSLILESASTNQTSMYLCATGGRLNNEKLFFGSGTQLSVL.

This clone was observed a handful of times. The CDR3 DNA reads TGTGCCTGGAGCGACAGGACAGTCCTGAACACTGAAGCTTTCTTT. The encoded protein is CAWSDRTVLNTEAFF. This chain joins TRBV30 and TRBJ1-1, with D perhaps TRBD1 (6 bases). This CDR3 has 15 amino acids. V was shortened by 3 bases and J by 0 bases, with 14 bases between the two germline ends. The germline V gene has CDR1 GTSNPN and CDR2 SVGIG (reference sequence).

This chain uses TRBV30 with TRBJ2-7; TRBD2 matches at 10 bases. The germline V gene has CDR1 GTSNPN and CDR2 SVGIG (reference sequence). The CDR3 sequence is 15 residues long. With V trimmed by 1 base and J by 3 bases, 6 bases remained unmatched. CDR3 in DNA: TGTGCCTGGAGTGCACTAGCGGGATGGGACTACGAGCAGTACTTC. It is translated as CAWSALAGWDYEQYF.

This clone was detected only a few times. This chain connects TRBV13 to TRBJ2-3, with TRBD2 matching over 9 bases. After removal of 2 bases from V and 3 bases from J, the junction contained 6 bases not matched to a gene. The CDR3 sequence is 16 residues long. CDR1 and CDR2 from the germline V gene are PRHDT and FYEKMQ (reference sequence). The CDR3 region has the DNA TGTGCCAGCAGCTTACAATTTAGCGGGAGTACAGATACGCAGTATTTT. The encoded protein is CASSLQFSGSTDTQYF.

This clone has just one count. The chain recombines TRBV19 with TRBJ2-2; 10 bases map to TRBD1. V lost 7 bases to trimming and J lost 6 bases; unmatched junction nucleotides: 5. Per the germline V gene, CDR1 is LNHDA and CDR2 is SQIVND (reference sequence). The CDR3 has 14 residues. The CDR3 nucleotides read TGTGCCAGTATCGGGGACAGGGGATCCGGGGAGCTGTTTTTT. Translated: CASIGDRGSGELFF. Combining the CDR3 with reference TRBV19 and TRBJ2-2 gives the whole variable domain DGGITQSPKYLFRKEGQNVTLSCEQNLNHDAMYWYRQDPGQGLRLIYYSQIVNDFQKGDIAEGYSVSREKKESFPLTVTSAQKNPTAFYLCASIGDRGSGELFFGEGSRLTVL.

The genes are TRBV6-5 and TRBJ1-2; D possibly corresponds to TRBD1 (5 bases). CDR1 MNHEY and CDR2 SVGAGI come from the germline V gene. Trimming took 8 bases from V and 1 from J, leaving 17 bases between them. CDR3 size: 15 residues. This CDR3 reads CASGGGDQNNYGYTF. For the CDR3, the DNA is TGTGCCAGCGGTGGAGGGGATCAGAATAACTATGGCTACACCTTC.

The rearrangement links TRBV27 to TRBJ1-1, with 9 bases fitting TRBD1. Germline V gene lookup returns CDR1 MNHEY and CDR2 SMNVEV (reference sequence). This CDR3 has 14 amino acids. J was trimmed by 8 bases and V by 6 bases; bases with no gene match: 10. CDR3 region: CASRWDRENSEAFF. DNA for the CDR3: TGTGCCAGCAGGTGGGACAGGGAAAATTCCGAAGCTTTCTTT.

The chain combines TRBV5-1 with TRBJ2-2; TRBD2 aligns across 11 bases. Unmatched junction bases numbered 4, after V lost 0 bases and J lost 0 bases. The CDR3 has 18 amino acids. The germline V gene has CDR1 SGHRS and CDR2 YFSETQ. CDR3 region: CASSLGLAGTPNTGELFF. In nucleotides, the CDR3 is TGCGCCAGCAGCTTGGGACTAGCGGGAACCCCGAACACCGGGGAGCTGTTTTTT.

The J gene is TRBJ2-3, the V gene TRBV7-9, with TRBD1 as a possible D gene (5 bases). Per the germline V gene, CDR1 is SEHNR and CDR2 is FQNEAQ (reference sequence). Trimming stripped 2 bases from V and 6 bases from J, with 9 bases between. The CDR3 is 13 residues long. CDR3 protein: CASSLSGADTQYF. DNA of the CDR3: TGTGCCAGCAGCTTAAGTGGGGCGGATACGCAGTATTTT. The full variable domain, its missing parts supplied by reference TRBV7-9 and TRBJ2-3, is DTGVSQNPRHKITKRGQNVTFRCDPISEHNRLYWYRQTLGQGPEFLTYFQNEAQLEKSRLLSDRFSAERPKGSFSTLEIQRTEQGDSAMYLCASSLSGADTQYFGPGTRLTVL.

The chain employs TRBV5-6 and TRBJ1-5, with a tentative D call TRBD1 (5 bases). This CDR3 is 15 amino acids long. Germline CDR1 and CDR2: SGHDT and YYEEEE. The ends were cut back, 1 base at V and 2 bases at J, with 10 bases in the middle. The CDR3 bases are TGTGCCAGCAGCTTGTCCAGGGTCGGCAATCAGCCCCAGCATTTT. The encoded protein is CASSLSRVGNQPQHF.

The chain has TRBV25-1 and TRBJ1-2, with TRBD1 matching over 9 bases. CDR1 and CDR2 (germline): MGHDK, SYGVNS. After removal of 7 bases from V and 6 bases from J, the junction contained 6 bases not matched to a gene. This CDR3 has 13 amino acids. The CDR3 spells CASTRTGANGYTF. The CDR3 DNA reads TGTGCCAGCACCCGGACAGGGGCGAATGGCTACACCTTC.

The CDR3 region has the DNA TGTGCCAGTAGTCTGGGGGGACCCCTAGACATTCAGTACTTC. As protein: CASSLGGPLDIQYF. V usage is TRBV19 and J usage is TRBJ2-4; tentatively, D is TRBD2 (6 bases). V lost 5 bases and J 8 bases, leaving 16 bases between the germline ends. This CDR3 spans 14 amino acids. Germline CDR1 and CDR2: LNHDA and SQIVND (reference sequence).

The J gene is TRBJ2-1, the V gene TRBV19, with D hard to call. Germline CDR1 is LNHDA and CDR2 is SQIVND (reference sequence). CDR3 length equals 15 residues. V was clipped by 6 bases and J by 0 bases, with 12 bases between them. Here the CDR3 DNA reads TGTGCCAGTAGACAGACGGTGGACTCCTACAATGAGCAGTTCTTC. Amino acids: CASRQTVDSYNEQFF.

The CDR3 DNA reads as TGTGCCAGCAGTTTATCGGGGACATACAATGAGCAGTTCTTC. This gives the protein CASSLSGTYNEQFF. The rearrangement links TRBV27 to TRBJ2-1; perhaps TRBD1 as D (6 bases). Germline CDR1 and CDR2: MNHEY and SMNVEV (reference sequence). V lost 0 bases, J lost 4 bases, and 7 bases lay in between. The CDR3 spans 14 residues.